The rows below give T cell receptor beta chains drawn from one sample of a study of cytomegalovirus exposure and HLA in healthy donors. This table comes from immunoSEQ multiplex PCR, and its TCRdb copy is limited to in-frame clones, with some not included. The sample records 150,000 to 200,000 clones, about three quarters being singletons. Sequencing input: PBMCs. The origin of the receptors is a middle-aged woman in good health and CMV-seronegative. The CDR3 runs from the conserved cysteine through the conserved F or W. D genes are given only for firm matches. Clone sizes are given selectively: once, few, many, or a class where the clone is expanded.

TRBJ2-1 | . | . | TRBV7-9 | TGTGCCAGCAGCTTACCCGCCACCAGGGGCCAGTTCTTC | CASSLPATRGQFF
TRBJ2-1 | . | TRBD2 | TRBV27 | TGTGCCAGCAGAGGGTCGGCGGGAGTTTCGAGTAATGAGCAGTTCTTC | CASRGSAGVSSNEQFF
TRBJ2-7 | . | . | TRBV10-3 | TGTGCCATCAGTGAGTCCAATGACAGTTCCTACGAGCAGTACTTC | CAISESNDSSYEQYF
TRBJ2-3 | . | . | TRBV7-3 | TGTGCCAGCGGCCCGGGTTTAACAGATACGCAGTATTTT | CASGPGLTDTQYF
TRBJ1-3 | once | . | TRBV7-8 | TGTGCCAGCAGCGCGCGGGCCGTCACGGGAAACACCATATATTTT | CASSARAVTGNTIYF
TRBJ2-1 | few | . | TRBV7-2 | TGTGCCAGCAGCGTAGACCTTCGGGGGAATGAGCAGTTCTTC | CASSVDLRGNEQFF
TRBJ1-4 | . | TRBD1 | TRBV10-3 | TGTGCCATCAGTGAGTCAGGGACAGGGAATGAAAAACTGTTTTTT | CAISESGTGNEKLFF
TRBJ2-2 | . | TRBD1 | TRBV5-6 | TGTGCCAGCAGCTCCGGGACAGGCAACACCGGGGAGCTGTTTTTT | CASSSGTGNTGELFF
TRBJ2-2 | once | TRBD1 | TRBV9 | TGTGCCAGCAGCTACACAAGACGACAGGGTATGACCGGGGAGCTGTTTTTT | CASSYTRRQGMTGELFF
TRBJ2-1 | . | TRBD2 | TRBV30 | TGTGCCTGGAATTCGGGGTCTAGCGGGAGTTATGAGCAGTTCTTC | CAWNSGSSGSYEQFF
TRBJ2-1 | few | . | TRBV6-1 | TGTGCCAGCAGGCACCGGGACACTTTTTCGGGTGAGCAGTTCTTC | CASRHRDTFSGEQFF
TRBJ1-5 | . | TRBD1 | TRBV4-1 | TGCGCCAGCAGCCCGGGACAGGGGAATCCTCAGCCCCAGCATTTT | CASSPGQGNPQPQHF
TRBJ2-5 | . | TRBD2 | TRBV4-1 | TGCGCCAGCAGCCAAGGGAACAGCGGGAGGGGGGAGACCCAGTACTTC | CASSQGNSGRGETQYF
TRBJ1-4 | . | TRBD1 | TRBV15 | TGTGCCACCAGCAGACCCGGGACAGGGAATGAAAAACTGTTTTTT | CATSRPGTGNEKLFF
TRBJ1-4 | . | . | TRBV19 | TGTGCCAGTAGTATTGAGGGCCCAAGGCTGTTTTTT | CASSIEGPRLFF
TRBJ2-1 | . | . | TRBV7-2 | TGTGCCAGTAGCCGGGATTTGAGCTCCTACAATGAGCAGTTCTTC | CASSRDLSSYNEQFF
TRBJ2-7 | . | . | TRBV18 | TGTGCCAGCTCACCACCTACAGGGATCCGCTACGAGCAGTACTTC | CASSPPTGIRYEQYF
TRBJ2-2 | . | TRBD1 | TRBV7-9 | TGTGCCAGCAGCCCTCGGACAGGGGGCAACACCGGGGAGCTGTTTTTT | CASSPRTGGNTGELFF
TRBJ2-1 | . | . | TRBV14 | TGTGCCAGCAGCCAAGATCTTGGATTAGCGGCCGGGAATGAGCAGTTCTTC | CASSQDLGLAAGNEQFF
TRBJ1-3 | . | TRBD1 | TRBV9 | TGTGCCAGCAGCGTGTATCCACAGGGGTTCGGAAACACCATATATTTT | CASSVYPQGFGNTIYF
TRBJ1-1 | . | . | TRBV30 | TGTGCCTGGGGGGGGATGTCAACCAGAGATTTCTTT | CAWGGMSTRDFF
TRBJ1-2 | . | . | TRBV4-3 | TGCGCCAGCAGCCAAGATGAGGCTCCGGGAAATGGCTACACCTTC | CASSQDEAPGNGYTF
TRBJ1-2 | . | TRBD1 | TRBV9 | TGTGCCAGCAGCGTAGCCCCGAGGGGGCCGGACCCGTACTATGGCTACACCTTC | CASSVAPRGPDPYYGYTF
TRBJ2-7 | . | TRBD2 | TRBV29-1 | TGCAGCGTTGAAGTTGGCGGGGGGGCCTACGAGCAGTACTTC | CSVEVGGGAYEQYF
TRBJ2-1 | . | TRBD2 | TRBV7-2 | TGTGCCAGCATCCAAATGGGCGGGAGGGCTAGTGAGCAGTTCTTC | CASIQMGGRASEQFF
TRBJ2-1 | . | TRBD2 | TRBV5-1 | TGCGCCAGCAGCTTGTCGGTAGCGGGGGGTGCGAATGAGCAGTTCTTC | CASSLSVAGGANEQFF
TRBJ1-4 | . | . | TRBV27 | TGTGCCAGCAGGACAGTCTTGACTGAAAAACTGTTTTTT | CASRTVLTEKLFF
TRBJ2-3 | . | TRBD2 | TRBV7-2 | TGTGCCAGCAGCATGAGACTAGCGGGAGGCGTATCAGATACGCAGTATTTT | CASSMRLAGGVSDTQYF
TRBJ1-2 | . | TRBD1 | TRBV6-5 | TGTGCCAGCAGTTACTCGAGACAGGGGGCTTCTGGCTACACCTTC | CASSYSRQGASGYTF
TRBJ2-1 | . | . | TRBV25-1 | TGTGCCAGCGCCACTCCAACGGAGACGAGCTCCTACAATGAGCAGTTCTTC | CASATPTETSSYNEQFF
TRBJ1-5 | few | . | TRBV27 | TGTGCCAGCGGGTATAGGGGCCCATGGGAGCCCCAGCATTTT | CASGYRGPWEPQHF
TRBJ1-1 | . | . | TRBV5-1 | TGCGCCAGCAGCCCCCGCCCCGGGGGGGGGTTTACTGAAGCTTTCTTT | CASSPRPGGGFTEAFF
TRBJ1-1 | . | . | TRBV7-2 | TGTGCCAGCAGCTTCGCGGGGGGGACGAGCACTGAAGCTTTCTTT | CASSFAGGTSTEAFF
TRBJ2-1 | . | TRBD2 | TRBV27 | TGTGCCAGCAGTTTACGACTAGCGGCCTCGGGTGAGCAGTTCTTC | CASSLRLAASGEQFF
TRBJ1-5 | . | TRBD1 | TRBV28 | TGTGCCAGCACCGTCGTGGGACAGGGGATTCAGCCCCAGCATTTT | CASTVVGQGIQPQHF
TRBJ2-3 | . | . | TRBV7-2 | TGTGCCAGCAGCTTAGCGCGCGGCACAGATACGCAGTATTTT | CASSLARGTDTQYF
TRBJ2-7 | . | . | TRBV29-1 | TGCAGCGTGCGACCGAGCGGAGCTTACGAGCAGTACTTC | CSVRPSGAYEQYF
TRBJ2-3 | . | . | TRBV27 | TGTGCCAGCAGCCCACTTGGGACTGCCAGAACTAGCACAGATACGCAGTATTTT | CASSPLGTARTSTDTQYF
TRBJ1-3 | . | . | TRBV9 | TGTGCCAGCAGCGTACCGGGAAGGGGAAACACCATATATTTT | CASSVPGRGNTIYF
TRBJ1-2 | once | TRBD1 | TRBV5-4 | TGTGCCAGCAGCTCACCGGGACAGGGCAGGAATGGCTACACCTTC | CASSSPGQGRNGYTF
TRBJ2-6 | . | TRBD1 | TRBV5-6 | TGTGCCAGCAGCTTGGAGGGGGCAGGGGCCAACGTCCTGACTTTC | CASSLEGAGANVLTF
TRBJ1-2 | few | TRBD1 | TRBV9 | TGTGCCAGCAACGTAGAAGGGACAGGGATTAACGGCTACACCTTC | CASNVEGTGINGYTF